This is a list of T cell receptor beta chains from one sample in a study of CD8+CD57+ T cells in acquired aplastic anemia. TCRdb re-called the reads with MiXCR, one entry per CDR3 protein. The sample shows some 150,000 distinct CDR3 sequences, 41% of them seen only once. The sample comprised sorted CD4+, CD8+, or CD8+CD57+ T cells (not recorded which) from PBMCs. The origin of the receptors is a human donor in good health, serving as a control. Both conserved end residues are part of each CDR3. The order of the fields is CDR3 protein, CDR3 length, V gene, J gene.

CDR3 protein: CASSPRTSGANVLTF
CDR3 length: 15
V gene: TRBV9
J gene: TRBJ2-6

CDR3 protein: CSGRATGGYGYTF
CDR3 length: 13
V gene: TRBV20-1
J gene: TRBJ1-2

CDR3 protein: CAISVAGVGNEQFF
CDR3 length: 14
V gene: TRBV10-3
J gene: TRBJ2-1

CDR3 protein: CASGAEGRPSETQYF
CDR3 length: 15
V gene: TRBV11-2
J gene: TRBJ2-5

CDR3 protein: CASSSITSGSRETQYF
CDR3 length: 16
V gene: TRBV12-3/TRBV12-4
J gene: TRBJ2-5

CDR3 protein: CASSPTSGGIADTQYF
CDR3 length: 16
V gene: TRBV3-1
J gene: TRBJ2-3

CDR3 protein: CASSGGAFENTIYF
CDR3 length: 14
V gene: TRBV6-1
J gene: TRBJ1-3

CDR3 protein: CASNRLATGELFF
CDR3 length: 13
V gene: TRBV2
J gene: TRBJ2-2

CDR3 protein: CAWTPRGYYGYTF
CDR3 length: 13
V gene: TRBV30
J gene: TRBJ1-2

CDR3 protein: CSAPQLGATYEQYF
CDR3 length: 14
V gene: TRBV20-1
J gene: TRBJ2-7

CDR3 protein: CSAREDRVRIQPQHF
CDR3 length: 15
V gene: TRBV20-1
J gene: TRBJ1-5

CDR3 protein: CAISEADPNTEAFF
CDR3 length: 14
V gene: TRBV10-3
J gene: TRBJ1-1

CDR3 protein: CATSDPGLNYDYTF
CDR3 length: 14
V gene: TRBV24-1
J gene: TRBJ1-2

CDR3 protein: CSVEGWTGDGEKLFF
CDR3 length: 15
V gene: TRBV29-1
J gene: TRBJ1-4

CDR3 protein: CSARDIEANTGELFF
CDR3 length: 15
V gene: TRBV20-1
J gene: TRBJ2-2

CDR3 protein: CASSPGLAGVTDTQYF
CDR3 length: 16
V gene: TRBV19
J gene: TRBJ2-3

CDR3 protein: CASGLLGEQYF
CDR3 length: 11
V gene: TRBV12-5
J gene: TRBJ2-3

CDR3 protein: CASSISGVTGELFF
CDR3 length: 14
V gene: TRBV5-1
J gene: TRBJ2-2

CDR3 protein: CASSYSGGGRVPQHF
CDR3 length: 15
V gene: TRBV6-7
J gene: TRBJ1-5

CDR3 protein: CASSLRVVGSWQYF
CDR3 length: 14
V gene: TRBV11-2
J gene: TRBJ2-7

CDR3 protein: CASSSRPDYGYTF
CDR3 length: 13
V gene: TRBV7-3
J gene: TRBJ1-2

CDR3 protein: CASSEYEGYTF
CDR3 length: 11
V gene: TRBV25-1
J gene: TRBJ1-2

CDR3 protein: CAWSVAWSGGLNQLQHF
CDR3 length: 17
V gene: TRBV30
J gene: TRBJ1-5

CDR3 protein: CASSLVQAEQFF
CDR3 length: 12
V gene: TRBV7-6
J gene: TRBJ2-1

CDR3 protein: CATPKGRGYGYTF
CDR3 length: 13
V gene: TRBV19
J gene: TRBJ1-2

CDR3 protein: CASSDAAVSSGNTIYF
CDR3 length: 16
V gene: TRBV6-1
J gene: TRBJ1-3

CDR3 protein: CASRYDSNTEAFF
CDR3 length: 13
V gene: TRBV5-1
J gene: TRBJ1-1

CDR3 protein: CSASTDRGSEQYF
CDR3 length: 13
V gene: TRBV20-1
J gene: TRBJ2-7

CDR3 protein: CASSTTRQGRTQYF
CDR3 length: 14
V gene: TRBV19
J gene: TRBJ2-3

CDR3 protein: CASSLRAGSYGYTF
CDR3 length: 14
V gene: TRBV5-5
J gene: TRBJ1-2

CDR3 protein: CASSASPGGYPGELFF
CDR3 length: 16
V gene: TRBV2
J gene: TRBJ2-2

CDR3 protein: CASSSQTGARYEQYF
CDR3 length: 15
V gene: TRBV7-2
J gene: TRBJ2-7

CDR3 protein: CASSVDENTQYF
CDR3 length: 12
V gene: TRBV9
J gene: TRBJ2-3

CDR3 protein: CASSQGLALGWIEQFF
CDR3 length: 16
V gene: TRBV16
J gene: TRBJ2-1

CDR3 protein: CATSDGNTDVYGYTF
CDR3 length: 15
V gene: TRBV24-1
J gene: TRBJ1-2

CDR3 protein: CASSTTEGVYGYTF
CDR3 length: 14
V gene: TRBV18
J gene: TRBJ1-2

CDR3 protein: CSALPGQGAYEQFF
CDR3 length: 14
V gene: TRBV20-1
J gene: TRBJ2-1

CDR3 protein: CASSYSGGFEQFF
CDR3 length: 13
V gene: TRBV6-5
J gene: TRBJ2-1

CDR3 protein: CASSLGDRGSPYGYTF
CDR3 length: 16
V gene: TRBV11-1
J gene: TRBJ1-2

CDR3 protein: CASTAGPNSPLHF
CDR3 length: 13
V gene: TRBV25-1
J gene: TRBJ1-6

CDR3 protein: CASSGGLAGDQETQYF
CDR3 length: 16
V gene: TRBV10-2
J gene: TRBJ2-5

CDR3 protein: CASSLRTGSTEAFF
CDR3 length: 14
V gene: TRBV2
J gene: TRBJ1-1

CDR3 protein: CASSLRPPMTGDGSYEQYF
CDR3 length: 19
V gene: TRBV7-9
J gene: TRBJ2-7

CDR3 protein: CASMSGKNHYEQYF
CDR3 length: 14
V gene: TRBV16
J gene: TRBJ2-7

CDR3 protein: CSVRTGQGGETQYF
CDR3 length: 14
V gene: TRBV29-1
J gene: TRBJ2-5

CDR3 protein: CASWGGAGGYTF
CDR3 length: 12
V gene: TRBV25-1
J gene: TRBJ1-2

CDR3 protein: CSAHATGGNQPQHF
CDR3 length: 14
V gene: TRBV20-1
J gene: TRBJ1-5

CDR3 protein: CASSLWGAYEQYF
CDR3 length: 13
V gene: TRBV12-3/TRBV12-4
J gene: TRBJ2-7

CDR3 protein: CASSTGTPAVSPLHF
CDR3 length: 15
V gene: TRBV19
J gene: TRBJ1-6

CDR3 protein: CASSTFTGFPGELFF
CDR3 length: 15
V gene: TRBV19
J gene: TRBJ2-2

CDR3 protein: CASSEYRNYGYTF
CDR3 length: 13
V gene: TRBV2
J gene: TRBJ1-2

CDR3 protein: CASSGSNTGELFF
CDR3 length: 13
V gene: TRBV25-1
J gene: TRBJ2-2

CDR3 protein: CSGRGLYDEQFF
CDR3 length: 12
V gene: TRBV29-1
J gene: TRBJ2-1

CDR3 protein: CSARVSGLAAHNEQFF
CDR3 length: 16
V gene: TRBV20-1
J gene: TRBJ2-1

CDR3 protein: CASSLADGNTIYF
CDR3 length: 13
V gene: TRBV5-6
J gene: TRBJ1-3